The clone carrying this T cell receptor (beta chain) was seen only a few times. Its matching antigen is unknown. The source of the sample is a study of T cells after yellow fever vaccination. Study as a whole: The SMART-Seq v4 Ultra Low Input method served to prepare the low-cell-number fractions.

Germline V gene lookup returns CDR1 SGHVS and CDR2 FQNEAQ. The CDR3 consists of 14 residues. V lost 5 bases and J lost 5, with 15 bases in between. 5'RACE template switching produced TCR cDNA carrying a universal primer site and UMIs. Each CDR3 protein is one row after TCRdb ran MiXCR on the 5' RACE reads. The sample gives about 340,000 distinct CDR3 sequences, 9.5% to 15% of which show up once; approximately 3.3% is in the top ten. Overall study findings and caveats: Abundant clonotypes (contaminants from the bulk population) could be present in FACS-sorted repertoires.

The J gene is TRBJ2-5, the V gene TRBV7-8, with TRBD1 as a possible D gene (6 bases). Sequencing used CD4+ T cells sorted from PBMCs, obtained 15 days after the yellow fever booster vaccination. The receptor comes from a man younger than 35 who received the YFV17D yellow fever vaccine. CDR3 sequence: CASSPWTVGETQYF. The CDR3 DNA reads TGTGCCAGCAGCCCCTGGACAGTGGGGGAGACCCAGTACTTC.